This passage covers 25 T cell receptor beta chains from one sample sequenced in a study of T cells in tuberculosis. Method: immunoSEQ multiplex PCR; TCRdb's copy keeps in-frame clones and lacks some. Of around 35,000 clones detected, 85% to 95% appear once; the ten largest clones hold about 12%. What was sequenced was PBMCs. These receptors were collected from a donor between 10 and 35 years old with latent tuberculosis or without tuberculosis infection. Some clones in this sample may be carry-over from other donors' samples.

This chain uses TRBV30 with TRBJ2-3, with TRBD2 identical over 14 bases. V lost 3 bases to trimming and J lost 5 bases; unmatched junction nucleotides: 7. Germline V lookup: CDR1 GTSNPN, CDR2 SVGIG (reference sequence). The CDR3 sequence is 16 residues long. CDR3 residues: CAWRKRGLAGEDTQYF. The CDR3 DNA sequence: TGTGCCTGGAGAAAGAGGGGACTAGCGGGGGAAGATACGCAGTATTTT.

This rearrangement joins TRBV4-3 to TRBJ2-7; the match to TRBD1 covers 11 bases. Germline CDR1 is LGHNA and CDR2 is YSLEER. This CDR3 is 17 amino acids long. The V segment lost 1 base and the J segment 1 base; nucleotides outside the gene matches: 6. The CDR3 sequence is CASSQGPGQGVSYEQYF. In DNA, the CDR3 is TGCGCCAGCAGCCAAGGGCCGGGACAGGGGGTATCCTACGAGCAGTACTTC.

The gene calls are TRBV19 and TRBJ1-1; 8 bases line up with TRBD1. The CDR3 contains 14 residues. Germline V gene data show CDR1 as LNHDA and CDR2 as SQIVND (reference sequence). J was trimmed by 1 base and V by 7 bases; bases with no gene match: 5. CDR3: CASKGDRGNTEAFF. Here the CDR3 DNA reads TGTGCCAGTAAAGGCGACAGGGGGAACACTGAAGCTTTCTTT.

The chain uses TRBV4-1 and TRBJ1-2; TRBD1 matches at 7 bases. Germline V CDR1 and CDR2: MGHRA, YSYEKL. The J segment lost 2 bases and the V segment lost 4 bases, leaving 7 bases of the junction unmatched. The CDR3 loop spans 15 amino acids. The CDR3 loop is CASSPEDRDNYGYTF. The CDR3 DNA reads TGCGCCAGCAGCCCAGAAGACAGGGACAACTATGGCTACACCTTC.

The V call is TRBV5-1, the J call TRBJ1-2, with a tentative D call TRBD1 (5 bases). Germline CDR1 is SGHRS and CDR2 is YFSETQ. The CDR3 loop spans 15 amino acids. The V and J ends lost 0 bases and 6 bases respectively, with 15 bases between them. The CDR3: CASSLVGHSEDGYTF. The CDR3 DNA reads TGCGCCAGCAGCTTGGTAGGACACTCAGAGGATGGCTACACCTTC.

The gene calls are TRBV28 and TRBJ1-4; 9 nucleotides agree with TRBD1. Germline V CDR1 and CDR2: MDHEN, SYDVKM. Trimming took 6 bases from V and 7 from J; bases not matched to a gene: 6. The CDR3 contains 14 residues. For the CDR3, the DNA is TGTGCCAGCAGAAAGGACAGGGGCGGTGAAAAACTGTTTTTT. This gives the protein CASRKDRGGEKLFF.

The V call is TRBV5-8, the J call TRBJ2-3; 8 bases match TRBD2. CDR1 and CDR2 from the germline V gene are SGHTS and YDEGEE. The CDR3 extends over 15 amino acids. V shed 2 bases and J 1 base; nucleotides not matched to a gene: 3. In DNA form, the CDR3 reads TGTGCCAGCAGCTTCCCGGGGGGGCGCACAGATACGCAGTATTTT. Its translation is CASSFPGGRTDTQYF.

In DNA, the CDR3 is TGTGCCAGCTCACCAGTAGACAGGGATTACAATTCACCCCTCCACTTT. Translated: CASSPVDRDYNSPLHF. The chain joins TRBV18 to TRBJ1-6; the match to TRBD1 covers 7 bases. The CDR3 consists of 16 residues. The V segment lost 2 bases and the J segment 7 bases; nucleotides outside the gene matches: 8. Germline loops: CDR1 KGHSH, CDR2 LQKENI. The whole variable domain, remainder taken from reference TRBV18 and TRBJ1-6, is NAGVMQNPRHLVRRRGQEARLRCSPMKGHSHVYWYRQLPEEGLKFMVYLQKENIIDESGMPKERFSAEFPKEGPSILRIQQVVRGDSAAYFCASSPVDRDYNSPLHFGNGTRLTVT.

The chain has TRBV11-2 and TRBJ2-5; D remains unclear. Germline CDR1 is SGHAT and CDR2 is FQNNGV. V was pared by 1 base and J by 0 bases, with 6 bases between. The CDR3 extends over 14 amino acids. The CDR3 DNA follows: TGTGCCAGCAGCTTAGTGCAGAACCAAGAGACCCAGTACTTC. This gives the protein CASSLVQNQETQYF.

This CDR3 is CASSPRGGTEAFF. The CDR3 DNA sequence: TGTGCCAGCAGCCCCAGGGGTGGCACTGAAGCTTTCTTT. The rearrangement joins TRBV7-2 to TRBJ1-1; possibly TRBD1 for D (6 bases). Germline-derived CDR1 and CDR2 are SGHTA and FQGNSA. CDR3 length: 13 residues. Trimming cost V 5 bases and J 4 bases, with 11 bases left between them.

This clone was seen a single time. The V call is TRBV18, the J call TRBJ2-1; 8 nucleotides line up with TRBD1. Germline CDR1 is KGHSH and CDR2 is LQKENI. V trimming: 8 bases; J trimming: 5 bases; junction bases outside the gene matches: 8. There are 14 residues in the CDR3. As DNA, the CDR3 is TGTGCCAGCCAACAGGGGGAGGAGGACAATGAGCAGTTCTTC. This translates into CASQQGEEDNEQFF.

The chain uses TRBV6-1 and TRBJ1-1; D is perhaps TRBD1 (5 bases). CDR3 length equals 14 residues. Trimming left V 2 bases short and J 9 bases short, with 16 bases between. Germline V gene lookup returns CDR1 MNHNS and CDR2 SASEGT. The CDR3 bases are TGTGCCAGCAGTGAATCAGGGATCAATTTGAAAGCTTTCTTT. It translates to CASSESGINLKAFF.

This clone was seen a handful of times. The chain's CDR3 is CASSLDRADYGYTF. CDR3 nucleotide sequence: TGCGCCAGCAGCTTGGACAGGGCCGACTATGGCTACACCTTC. V and J are TRBV5-1 and TRBJ1-2; maybe TRBD1 (6 bases). Germline-derived CDR1 and CDR2 are SGHRS and YFSETQ. The CDR3 has 14 amino acids. The V and J ends lost 0 bases and 3 bases respectively, with 9 bases between them.

The rearrangement links TRBV19 to TRBJ1-1; 7 bases are shared with TRBD1. CDR1 and CDR2 from the germline V gene are LNHDA and SQIVND (reference sequence). Trimming removed 7 bases from V and 1 base from J; junction bases left unmatched: 6. This CDR3 has 14 residues. The CDR3 coding sequence is TGTGCCAGTACCGTTACAGGGGCGAACACTGAAGCTTTCTTT. Its translation is CASTVTGANTEAFF. The full variable domain, completed using reference TRBV19 and TRBJ1-1, is DGGITQSPKYLFRKEGQNVTLSCEQNLNHDAMYWYRQDPGQGLRLIYYSQIVNDFQKGDIAEGYSVSREKKESFPLTVTSAQKNPTAFYLCASTVTGANTEAFFGQGTRLTVV.

This clone was counted once. This rearrangement joins TRBV11-2 to TRBJ1-2; D is possibly TRBD1 (5 bases). This CDR3 has 15 amino acids. The V and J ends lost 5 bases and 5 bases respectively, with 18 bases between them. Germline CDR1 is SGHAT and CDR2 is FQNNGV. CDR3 loop: CASSPRGDGPYGYTF. The CDR3, as DNA: TGTGCCAGCAGCCCACGGGGGGACGGACCGTATGGCTACACCTTC.

The rearrangement links TRBV5-1 to TRBJ2-3; possibly TRBD2 for D (6 bases). V was clipped by 4 bases and J by 0 bases, with 9 bases between them. The CDR3 has 14 amino acids. CDR1 is SGHRS and CDR2 is YFSETQ in the germline V gene. CDR3 amino acids: CASSPAGSTDTQYF. The CDR3 DNA sequence: TGCGCCAGCAGCCCTGCGGGGAGCACAGATACGCAGTATTTT.

The chain links TRBV4-3 to TRBJ1-2; 9 nucleotides match TRBD1. Germline V CDR1 and CDR2: LGHNA, YSLEER. There are 17 residues in the CDR3. J gave up 4 bases and V 3 bases, and 12 bases lay outside the gene matches. The CDR3 region is CASSHRFGQGYSYGYTF. In nucleotides, the CDR3 is TGCGCCAGCAGCCATCGATTCGGACAGGGGTATAGCTATGGCTACACCTTC.

This sequence joins TRBV7-3 and TRBJ2-1; TRBD1 aligns across 9 bases. From germline, CDR1 is SGHTA and CDR2 FQGTGA. This CDR3 comprises 14 residues. Trimming took 5 bases from V and 5 from J; bases not matched to a gene: 4. CDR3 loop: CASSVQGADNEQFF. Written as DNA, the CDR3 is TGTGCCAGCAGCGTACAGGGGGCGGACAATGAGCAGTTCTTC. Filled out from reference TRBV7-3 and TRBJ2-1, the complete variable domain reads GAGVSQTPSNKVTEKGKYVELRCDPISGHTALYWYRQSLGQGPEFLIYFQGTGAADDSGLPNDRFFAVRPEGSVSTLKIQRTERGDSAVYLCASSVQGADNEQFFGPGTRLTVL.

This chain connects TRBV2 to TRBJ1-6; D is undetermined. Germline V lookup: CDR1 SNHLY, CDR2 FYNNEI. The CDR3 consists of 15 residues. The V end was cut by 1 base, the J end by 3 bases, with 7 bases between. The CDR3 region has the DNA TGTGCCAGCAGTGAAGGGCGGGTCTATAATTCACCCCTCCACTTT. This gives the protein CASSEGRVYNSPLHF.

CDR3 DNA sequence: TGTGCCAGCGGGGGAGGCGGTGAAGCTTTCTTT. Translation: CASGGGGEAFF. This rearrangement joins TRBV2 to TRBJ1-1; maybe TRBD1 (5 bases). The CDR3 is 11 residues long. Looked up from germline, CDR1 is SNHLY and CDR2 is FYNNEI. V was cut by 8 bases and J by 7 bases, with 11 bases left in between.

This clone was observed once. J is TRBJ1-2 and V is TRBV27; D ambiguous. The germline V and J ends were trimmed by 4 bases and 4 bases, with 25 bases remaining between them. Germline CDR1 and CDR2: MNHEY and SMNVEV (reference sequence). There are 18 residues in the CDR3. The CDR3 coding sequence is TGTGCCAGCAGTTCCTTGACGGGAGGATCCCTCCGAGGCTATGGCTACACCTTC. Protein product: CASSSLTGGSLRGYGYTF.

The chain combines TRBV6-4 with TRBJ1-1, with 8 bases that match TRBD1. The CDR3 is 18 amino acids. With V trimmed by 2 bases and J by 3 bases, 14 bases remained unmatched. CDR1 and CDR2 (germline): MRHNA, SNTAGT. The CDR3 nucleotides are TGTGCCAGCAGTGACACGACAGGGGTTTTGGGTAGTGACACTGAAGCTTTCTTT. Translating it yields CASSDTTGVLGSDTEAFF.

The chain links TRBV21-1 to TRBJ1-5; TRBD1 was called by the table and not checked on the DNA. TRBV21-1 counts as a pseudogene. The CDR3 length is 19 residues. The CDR3 region is CASSNAGTRIDYSNQPQHF. For the CDR3, the DNA is TGTGCCAGCAGCAATGCCGGGACAAGAATAGATTATAGCAATCAGCCCCAGCATTTT.

This clone showed up just once. The rearrangement uses TRBV10-3 and TRBJ2-3; no definite D call. Looked up from germline, CDR1 is ENHRY and CDR2 is SYGVKD. Trimming shortened V by 4 bases and J by 0 bases, and 11 bases separated the two germline ends. The CDR3 length is 15 residues. CDR3 DNA: TGTGCCATCAGTGGACAAAGTGCTAGCACAGATACGCAGTATTTT. This encodes CAISGQSASTDTQYF.

The chain has TRBV2 and TRBJ1-6, with a possible D match to TRBD1 (6 bases). The CDR3 consists of 15 residues. Germline V gene data show CDR1 as SNHLY and CDR2 as FYNNEI. Trimming took off 8 bases at V and 10 bases at J, with 21 bases between the two ends. The CDR3 region has the DNA TGTGCCAGCCAGATCGAGGAGGGGGAGGGATCACCCCTCCACTTT. Its translation: CASQIEEGEGSPLHF.